A single sample is the source of the 17 T cell receptor beta chains below, sequenced in a study of cytomegalovirus exposure and HLA in healthy donors. With 60 Vbeta and 13 Jbeta primers, the PCR was carried out. Repertoires were generated with immunoSEQ multiplex PCR, while TCRdb's copy carries only in-frame clones and drops some. Among just under 80,000 clones listed, approximately 78% were seen once. The sample was PBMCs. These receptors all stem from a man in his forties in good health and CMV-seronegative.

In its sample, this clone was seen a few times. The chain joins TRBV14 to TRBJ1-2, with 9 positions matching TRBD1. The CDR3 loop spans 13 amino acids. Germline CDR1 reads SGHDN; CDR2 reads FVKESK. The ends lost 1 base at V and 6 bases at J; junction bases unmatched: 0. This CDR3 is CASSQGQGDGYTF. The CDR3 nucleotides are TGTGCCAGCAGCCAAGGACAGGGGGATGGCTACACCTTC.

In this sample, this clone turned up a few times. This chain joins TRBV4-2 and TRBJ2-7, with 9 nucleotides matching TRBD2. After removal of 4 bases from V and 3 bases from J, the junction contained 7 bases not matched to a gene. The CDR3 is made up of 15 amino acids. Per germline, CDR1 LGHNA and CDR2 YNFKEQ. DNA for the CDR3: TGTGCCAGCAGCCCTAACTTAGCGGGAGACTACGAGCAGTACTTC. This gives the protein CASSPNLAGDYEQYF.

This clone was found a few times. The V and J genes are TRBV6-1 and TRBJ1-5, with a weak D call TRBD1 (5 bases). CDR1 and CDR2 (germline): MNHNS, SASEGT. Trimming cost V 3 bases and J 4 bases, with 10 bases left between them. The CDR3 has 14 residues. CDR3 nucleotides: TGTGCCAGCAGTGAGGGGGGGGAAAATCAGCCCCAGCATTTT. Protein product: CASSEGGENQPQHF.

The chain uses TRBV7-9 and TRBJ2-5; D is unclear. V was pared by 5 bases and J by 1 base, with 8 bases between. The CDR3 spans 13 residues. Germline values: CDR1 SEHNR, CDR2 FQNEAQ (reference sequence). The CDR3 protein is CASSRGLQETQYF. The CDR3 DNA reads TGTGCCAGCAGCCGTGGGCTCCAAGAGACCCAGTACTTC.

The rearrangement joins TRBV6-6 to TRBJ1-1, with D perhaps TRBD1 (5 bases). Germline V gives CDR1 MNHNY, CDR2 SVGAGI (reference sequence). The germline V and J ends were trimmed by 0 bases and 2 bases, with 7 bases remaining between them. This CDR3 contains 14 residues. The CDR3 DNA follows: TGTGCCAGCAGTTACTCCAGGGCAAACACTGAAGCTTTCTTT. Translated, it gives CASSYSRANTEAFF.

V usage is TRBV2 and J usage is TRBJ2-3; 8 nucleotides agree with TRBD2. This CDR3 spans 15 amino acids. Trimming removed 2 bases from V and 6 bases from J; junction bases left unmatched: 7. Germline V gene lookup returns CDR1 SNHLY and CDR2 FYNNEI. The CDR3 sequence is CASSEKGLGGDTQYF. CDR3 coding DNA: TGTGCCAGCAGTGAAAAGGGACTAGGCGGGGATACGCAGTATTTT.

The chain recombines TRBV28 with TRBJ1-5; tentative D call: TRBD1 (6 bases). CDR3 length equals 17 residues. Germline CDR1 is MDHEN and CDR2 is SYDVKM. V was pared by 1 base and J by 0 bases, with 13 bases between. CDR3 coding DNA: TGTGCCAGCAGTTTATTCGGGGGGCGACCTAGCAATCAGCCCCAGCATTTT. Its translation is CASSLFGGRPSNQPQHF.

The V gene is TRBV7-9, the J gene TRBJ1-5; the match to TRBD1 covers 8 bases. CDR1 and CDR2 (germline): SEHNR, FQNEAQ (reference sequence). The ends lost 5 bases at V and 2 bases at J; junction bases unmatched: 5. The CDR3 spans 15 residues. In DNA, the CDR3 is TGTGCCAGCAGCCCTGACAGGGGTGGCAATCAGCCCCAGCATTTT. Encoded protein: CASSPDRGGNQPQHF.

The chain carries TRBV7-6 and TRBJ2-7, with TRBD1 matching over 9 bases. The CDR3 covers 16 residues. After removal of 4 bases from V and 3 bases from J, the junction contained 10 bases not matched to a gene. Looked up from germline, CDR1 is SGHVS and CDR2 is FNYEAQ. In nucleotides, the CDR3 is TGTGCCAGCAGCTCCCTGGGGGGACAGGGTTTCTACGAGCAGTACTTC. Translated: CASSSLGGQGFYEQYF.

This clone has a handful of counts. The CDR3, as DNA: TGTGCCAGCAGTTTATCGGTCCTTCGGGTGAAGTCCTACGAGCAGTACTTC. Its protein product is CASSLSVLRVKSYEQYF. This chain uses TRBV27 with TRBJ2-7; no clear D. With 0 bases removed from V and 1 base from J, the gap between germline ends came to 16 bases. The germline CDR1 and CDR2 sequences are MNHEY and SMNVEV (reference sequence). The CDR3 has 17 residues.

In this sample, this clone turned up once. The gene calls are TRBV30 and TRBJ1-4; weak D call: TRBD1 (5 bases). V was pared by 2 bases and J by 0 bases, with 10 bases between. CDR1 is GTSNPN, CDR2 SVGIG, per germline (reference sequence). There are 15 residues in the CDR3. CDR3 in DNA: TGTGCCTGGAGTCTCACGACAGCAACTAATGAAAAACTGTTTTTT. As protein: CAWSLTTATNEKLFF.

The CDR3 nucleotides are TGTGCCAGCAGTTACGGAGGGGAGCAGTTCTTC. Translated: CASSYGGEQFF. The chain is built from TRBV6-6 and TRBJ2-1, with TRBD2 as a possible D gene (6 bases). Germline CDR1 MNHNY, CDR2 SVGAGI (reference sequence). The length of the CDR3 is 11 residues. The ends were cut back, 2 bases at V and 10 bases at J, with 6 bases in the middle.

This clone was observed a handful of times. This chain links TRBV5-1 with TRBJ2-2; D is perhaps TRBD2 (7 bases). Germline values: CDR1 SGHRS, CDR2 YFSETQ. Deletions cut 3 bases from V and 2 bases from J, with 11 bases between. This CDR3 is 15 amino acids long. CDR3 DNA: TGCGCCAGCAGCTACGCGGGGGCCAACACCGGGGAGCTGTTTTTT. This codes for CASSYAGANTGELFF. The whole variable domain, remainder taken from reference TRBV5-1 and TRBJ2-2, is KAGVTQTPRYLIKTRGQQVTLSCSPISGHRSVSWYQQTPGQGLQFLFEYFSETQRNKGNFPGRFSGRQFSNSRSEMNVSTLELGDSALYLCASSYAGANTGELFFGEGSRLTVL.

The J gene is TRBJ2-5, the V gene TRBV6-5; TRBD2 matches at 10 bases. With 6 bases clipped from V and 1 base from J, the junction kept 5 bases outside the gene matches. Germline CDR1 is MNHEY and CDR2 is SVGAGI. This CDR3 spans 15 amino acids. DNA for the CDR3: TGTGCCAGCAGCACCGGGACTAGCGTCCAAGAGACCCAGTACTTC. Residues: CASSTGTSVQETQYF.

The chain joins TRBV28 to TRBJ2-7, with D possibly matching TRBD1 (6 bases). Germline V gene lookup returns CDR1 MDHEN and CDR2 SYDVKM. The CDR3 is 13 residues long. V was shortened by 7 bases and J by 2 bases, with 12 bases between the two germline ends. Here the CDR3 reads CASTTGLTYEQYF. The CDR3 nucleotides are TGTGCCAGCACCACAGGGCTGACCTACGAGCAGTACTTC.

The chain links TRBV7-9 to TRBJ2-3; 7 bases line up with TRBD2. With V trimmed by 4 bases and J by 4 bases, 5 bases remained unmatched. This CDR3 has 14 residues. Per germline, CDR1 SEHNR and CDR2 FQNEAQ (reference sequence). CDR3 DNA sequence: TGTGCCAGCAGCTCTCCCCGGGAGGCAGATACGCAGTATTTT. Protein sequence: CASSSPREADTQYF.

The chain has TRBV7-9 and TRBJ2-3; D ambiguous. The CDR3 is 17 amino acids. Per germline, CDR1 SEHNR and CDR2 FQNEAQ (reference sequence). The ends were cut back, 5 bases at V and 7 bases at J, with 25 bases in the middle. The CDR3 DNA sequence: TGTGCCAGCAGCCCGCCTTTCCGAGGATACGACCCCAATACGCAGTATTTT. This codes for CASSPPFRGYDPNTQYF.